These 27 T cell receptor beta chains were sequenced from one sample in a study of T cell responses to AZD1222 COVID-19 vaccine. Here immunoSEQ multiplex PCR was the method, and the copy in TCRdb shows in-frame clones only, minus some. The data show 100,000 to 120,000 clones, roughly 85% seen once. Sample: peripheral blood, taken on day 0 of AZD1222 vaccination. All receptors derive from an adult in good health.

The chain joins TRBV21-1 to TRBJ2-7; the tabulated D call, TRBD1, remains unverified against the DNA. TRBV21-1 counts as a pseudogene. The CDR3 length is 17 residues. The CDR3 coding sequence is TGTGCCAGCAGCAAATACCCCGGGACAGGGGGGTCCTACGAGCAGTACTTC. Protein: CASSKYPGTGGSYEQYF.

J is TRBJ2-2 and V is TRBV5-1; 9 nucleotides align to TRBD2. The CDR3 spans 16 residues. Per the germline V gene, CDR1 is SGHRS and CDR2 is YFSETQ. Trimming removed 2 bases from V and 2 bases from J; junction bases left unmatched: 4. Here the CDR3 DNA reads TGCGCCAGCAGCTTAGCGGGAGGTCTTAACACCGGGGAGCTGTTTTTT. The encoded protein is CASSLAGGLNTGELFF.

The chain links TRBV7-2 to TRBJ2-2, with 9 nucleotides matching TRBD1. This CDR3 has 15 residues. In germline, CDR1 is SGHTA, CDR2 FQGNSA. V was clipped by 3 bases and J by 4 bases; unmatched bases: 3. This CDR3 is CASSLDRGSTGELFF. CDR3 in DNA: TGTGCCAGCAGCTTGGACAGGGGAAGCACCGGGGAGCTGTTTTTT.

This chain links TRBV28 with TRBJ2-7, with D tentatively TRBD1 (7 bases). The germline CDR1 and CDR2 sequences are MDHEN and SYDVKM. This CDR3 region has 15 residues. Trimming shortened V by 5 bases and J by 0 bases, and 14 bases separated the two germline ends. In DNA form, the CDR3 reads TGTGCCAGCAGTGACGCGGGACAGCTCTCCTACGAGCAGTACTTC. It yields the protein CASSDAGQLSYEQYF.

The rearrangement uses TRBV28 and TRBJ2-7, with unresolved D. Trimming stripped 2 bases from V and 3 bases from J, with 8 bases between. Germline CDR1 is MDHEN and CDR2 is SYDVKM. The CDR3 has 13 residues. The CDR3 DNA reads TGTGCCAGCAGTTTAGGCCCCCTCTACGAGCAGTACTTC. This sequence encodes CASSLGPLYEQYF. Full variable domain (outside the CDR3, taken from reference TRBV28 and TRBJ2-7): DVKVTQSSRYLVKRTGEKVFLECVQDMDHENMFWYRQDPGLGLRLIYFSYDVKMKEKGDIPEGYSVSREKKERFSLILESASTNQTSMYLCASSLGPLYEQYFGPGTRLTVT.

The chain is built from TRBV7-2 and TRBJ1-2; D gene uncertain. V shed 1 base and J shed 8 bases, with 5 bases lying between them. This CDR3 is 11 amino acids long. The germline V gene encodes CDR1 SGHTA and CDR2 FQGNSA. CDR3 in DNA: TGTGCCAGCAGCTTAGTAGGGGGCTACACCTTC. Translated: CASSLVGGYTF.

The chain carries TRBV7-2 and TRBJ1-6; 7 nucleotides agree with TRBD1. The CDR3 sequence is 16 residues long. Germline V gene sequence: CDR1 SGHTA, CDR2 FQGNSA. V was pared by 1 base and J by 9 bases, with 9 bases of the junction left unmatched. The CDR3 sequence is CASSLGETGWASPLHF. CDR3 sequence (DNA): TGTGCCAGCAGCTTAGGGGAGACAGGGTGGGCTTCACCCCTCCACTTT.

This clone was seen a handful of times. The chain recombines TRBV3-1 (or the pseudogene TRBV3-2) with TRBJ1-3; D remains unclear. Germline CDR1 reads LGHDT; CDR2 reads YNNKEL (reference sequence). Trimming removed 2 bases from V and 0 bases from J, with 5 bases in between. The CDR3 is made up of 14 amino acids. In nucleotides, the CDR3 is TGTGCCAGCAGCCAAACAACCTCTGGAAACACCATATATTTT. Residues: CASSQTTSGNTIYF.

This clone has only one observation. V is TRBV7-2 and J is TRBJ1-1; D unresolved. The CDR3 spans 16 residues. Germline CDR1 and CDR2: SGHTA and FQGNSA. V lost 2 bases to trimming and J lost 0 bases, with 13 bases between them. This chain's CDR3 is CASSLFPPGVNTEAFF. Written as DNA, the CDR3 is TGTGCCAGCAGCTTATTCCCACCCGGGGTGAACACTGAAGCTTTCTTT.

The chain is built from TRBV9 and TRBJ1-3, with D unclear. Germline V gene lookup returns CDR1 SGDLS and CDR2 YYNGEE. V lost 5 bases, J lost 0 bases, and 3 bases lay in between. CDR3 length equals 12 residues. For the CDR3, the DNA is TGTGCCAGCAGGAGCTCTGGAAACACCATATATTTT. It encodes CASRSSGNTIYF.

The rearrangement links TRBV3-1 (or the pseudogene TRBV3-2) to TRBJ2-7; weak D call: TRBD2 (7 bases). The CDR3 covers 14 residues. V lost 3 bases to trimming and J lost 1 base, with 10 bases between them. Looked up from germline, CDR1 is LGHDT and CDR2 is YNNKEL (reference sequence). DNA for the CDR3: TGTGCCAGCAGCCAGGGGGGGCAATCCTACGAGCAGTACTTC. Amino acids: CASSQGGQSYEQYF.

This sequence joins TRBV20-1 and TRBJ1-2; tentative D call: TRBD1 (5 bases). Germline lookup yields CDR1 DFQATT and CDR2 SNEGSKA (reference sequence). The CDR3 consists of 10 residues. Deletions cut 2 bases from V and 13 bases from J, with 11 bases between. In nucleotides, the CDR3 is TGCAGTGCTAGAACAGGAATTTCCACCTTC. This sequence encodes CSARTGISTF.

This chain joins TRBV27 and TRBJ2-3; the D gene is possibly TRBD2 (5 bases). V was pared by 5 bases and J by 0 bases, with 21 bases between. Per the germline V gene, CDR1 is MNHEY and CDR2 is SMNVEV (reference sequence). The CDR3 extends over 18 amino acids. The CDR3, as DNA: TGTGCCAGCAGTAAAACTCGGACTCGAGAAATGAGCACAGATACGCAGTATTTT. Translating gives CASSKTRTREMSTDTQYF.

The V gene is TRBV5-4, the J gene TRBJ2-5, with no clear D. Between the trimmed V and J ends, which lost 0 bases and 5 bases, there was a span of 14 bases. Germline lookup yields CDR1 SGHNT and CDR2 YYREEE (reference sequence). The CDR3 has 15 amino acids. CDR3 sequence: CASSLVLGAWETQYF. The CDR3 region has the DNA TGTGCCAGCAGCTTGGTGTTGGGTGCTTGGGAGACCCAGTACTTC.

This clone was seen just once. V and J are TRBV18 and TRBJ2-3; D uncertain. Between the trimmed V and J ends, which lost 3 bases and 3 bases, there was a span of 10 bases. Germline V gene sequence: CDR1 KGHSH, CDR2 LQKENI. This CDR3 has 14 residues. CDR3 coding DNA: TGTGCCAGCTCACCCACGCGACAAACAGATACGCAGTATTTT. Encoded protein: CASSPTRQTDTQYF. The entire variable domain, with the rest obtained from reference TRBV18 and TRBJ2-3, is as follows: NAGVMQNPRHLVRRRGQEARLRCSPMKGHSHVYWYRQLPEEGLKFMVYLQKENIIDESGMPKERFSAEFPKEGPSILRIQQVVRGDSAAYFCASSPTRQTDTQYFGPGTRLTVL.

This rearrangement joins TRBV7-3 to TRBJ2-7; unclear D gene. Looked up from germline, CDR1 is SGHTA and CDR2 is FQGTGA. V shed 5 bases and J shed 5 bases, with 13 bases lying between them. The CDR3 length is 13 residues. CDR3 residues: CASSHGPSDEQYF. The CDR3, as DNA: TGTGCCAGCAGCCATGGGCCGAGCGACGAGCAGTACTTC. The variable domain in full, completed from reference TRBV7-3 and TRBJ2-7, reads GAGVSQTPSNKVTEKGKYVELRCDPISGHTALYWYRQSLGQGPEFLIYFQGTGAADDSGLPNDRFFAVRPEGSVSTLKIQRTERGDSAVYLCASSHGPSDEQYFGPGTRLTVT.

The chain is built from TRBV3-1 (or the pseudogene TRBV3-2) and TRBJ1-3; D is unclear. This CDR3 is 19 amino acids long. Between the trimmed V and J ends, which lost 2 bases and 0 bases, there was a span of 20 bases. Germline CDR1 is LGHDT and CDR2 is YNNKEL (reference sequence). CDR3 bases: TGTGCCAGCAGCCAACCACGCCGAGACACACGAGTCTCTGGAAACACCATATATTTT. Residues: CASSQPRRDTRVSGNTIYF.

The chain recombines TRBV19 with TRBJ2-1; D may be TRBD1 or TRBD2 (6 bases each). Germline V gene sequence: CDR1 LNHDA, CDR2 SQIVND (reference sequence). Trimming left V 9 bases short and J 4 bases short, with 16 bases between. The CDR3 is 14 residues long. CDR3: CASESGATYNEQFF. The CDR3 DNA sequence: TGTGCCAGCGAATCGGGGGCGACTTACAATGAGCAGTTCTTC.

The chain joins TRBV28 to TRBJ2-7; D is perhaps TRBD1 or TRBD2 (6 bases each). Looked up from germline, CDR1 is MDHEN and CDR2 is SYDVKM. This CDR3 contains 14 residues. The ends were cut back, 5 bases at V and 7 bases at J, with 18 bases in the middle. The CDR3 DNA follows: TGTGCCAGCAGTCCCCCCGGGGGCCCAAGGGAGCAGTACTTC. Translating gives CASSPPGGPREQYF.

This clone was observed a few times. This rearrangement joins TRBV2 to TRBJ2-3; D is ambiguous. The germline V and J ends were trimmed by 4 bases and 0 bases, with 14 bases remaining between them. Germline V gives CDR1 SNHLY, CDR2 FYNNEI. The CDR3 consists of 16 residues. The CDR3 loop reads CASSALGRTSTDTQYF. The CDR3 DNA reads TGTGCCAGCAGTGCACTCGGACGGACCAGCACAGATACGCAGTATTTT.

The V and J genes are TRBV18 and TRBJ1-6; D may be TRBD1 (5 bases). Germline lookup yields CDR1 KGHSH and CDR2 LQKENI. V was trimmed by 3 bases and J by 0 bases, leaving 12 bases between them. The CDR3 covers 17 residues. The CDR3 bases are TGTGCCAGCTCACCGCCTTCGGGGGGCTCCTATAATTCACCCCTCCACTTT. Translating gives CASSPPSGGSYNSPLHF.

The genes are TRBV12-3 or TRBV12-4 and TRBJ1-2, with no clear D. V was clipped by 7 bases and J by 3 bases, with 12 bases between them. The CDR3 covers 13 residues. The CDR3 sequence: CASTNPGDYGYTF. The CDR3 DNA sequence: TGTGCCAGCACTAACCCGGGCGACTATGGCTACACCTTC.

The chain is built from TRBV2 and TRBJ2-1; D is possibly TRBD1 (5 bases). V lost 8 bases to trimming and J lost 1 base, with 15 bases between them. The CDR3 contains 15 residues. Germline CDR1 SNHLY, CDR2 FYNNEI. The CDR3 DNA follows: TGTGCCAGCCGAGAATCGACAGCTTCCTACAATGAGCAGTTCTTC. This translates into CASRESTASYNEQFF.

This chain uses TRBV6-2 or TRBV6-3 with TRBJ1-5, with 7 bases aligning to TRBD1. Trimming cost V 4 bases and J 7 bases; bases outside gene matches: 10. The CDR3 length is 15 residues. The germline CDR1 and CDR2 sequences are MNHEY and SVGEGT. CDR3 amino acids: CASSSRDSLIQPQHF. CDR3 bases: TGTGCCAGCAGTTCCCGGGACAGCTTGATCCAGCCCCAGCATTTT.

This chain links TRBV7-2 with TRBJ2-7, with D perhaps assigned TRBD1 or TRBD2 (5 bases each). This CDR3 comprises 15 residues. The V end was cut by 1 base, the J end by 1 base, with 11 bases between. Germline values: CDR1 SGHTA, CDR2 FQGNSA. The CDR3, as DNA: TGTGCCAGCAGCTTAGGGGGGTCCCGATCCTACGAGCAGTACTTC. Translating it yields CASSLGGSRSYEQYF.

The rearrangement links TRBV27 to TRBJ1-4, with D unresolved. The CDR3 spans 13 residues. Germline V lookup: CDR1 MNHEY, CDR2 SMNVEV (reference sequence). Trimming pared 3 bases from V and 7 bases from J, leaving 9 bases between. CDR3 region: CASSFSIGEKLFF. The CDR3 coding sequence is TGTGCCAGCAGTTTTTCCATCGGTGAAAAACTGTTTTTT.

CDR3 bases: TGTGCAAGTCGCTTAGAACAGTTACAGGGGGGTCGTAATCAGCCCCAGCATTTT. As protein: CASRLEQLQGGRNQPQHF. The V gene is TRBV12-2, the J gene TRBJ1-5; the DNA was not compared with TRBD1, the D call given in the table. TRBV12-2 is a pseudogene segment. The CDR3 has 18 residues.